This T cell receptor (beta chain) was obtained from a study of human T cells and chemical hapten exposure. As for the study in general: Throughout a study of around six months, patients underwent weekly scalp administration of diphenylcyclopropenone doses.

TCRdb itself ran the RACE reads through MiXCR, one entry per CDR3 protein. Of 360,000 or so distinct CDR3 sequences in the sample, roughly 6.3% were seen once. This clonotype has a count of ten or more. The time point: patch test 2, 6 weeks after DPC sensitization. Treatment described: therapeutic diphenylcyclopropenone sensitization with weekly scalp DPC. Germline V gene sequence: CDR1 SGHNT, CDR2 YYREEE (reference sequence). The V gene lost 4 bases and the J gene lost 3 bases, with 10 bases spanning the gap. This CDR3 contains 13 residues. This receptor was obtained from a woman aged 18-29 years with alopecia areata. Some clones in this sample may be carry-over from other donors' samples. The chain recombines TRBV5-4 with TRBJ1-1, with unresolved D. The sample consisted of whole blood, taken in connection with sensitization to the hapten diphenylcyclopropenone (DPC). CDR3 amino acids: CASSPKPYTEAFF. CDR3 nucleotides: TGTGCCAGCAGCCCTAAACCTTACACTGAAGCTTTCTTT.